This entry features one T cell receptor (beta chain) sequence. Its antigen is unknown. This entry belongs to a study of cytomegalovirus exposure and HLA in healthy donors. General study findings and limits: The presence/absence work took it that sequencing depth was about the same across donors. Later, an analysis found that common viral pathogens appeared to be linked with several of the most significant clusters. Sequencing probably produced one cluster of sequence variants that were highly shared.

The PCR contained 60 Vbeta and 13 Jbeta primers. TCRdb's copy holds only in-frame clones and misses some; the assay was immunoSEQ multiplex PCR. The sample carries 200,000 to 250,000 clones, about 84% recorded once. V dropped 7 bases and J dropped 4 bases, with 17 bases sitting between them. CDR3 size: 14 residues. Germline values: CDR1 MNHNS, CDR2 SASEGT. The sequencing sample was made of PBMCs. This TCR came from a human donor in good health. The chain combines TRBV6-1 with TRBJ2-7; D is unclear. Here the CDR3 reads CASNVVDLTYEQYF. Written as DNA, the CDR3 is TGTGCCAGCAATGTCGTTGATCTCACTTACGAGCAGTACTTC.